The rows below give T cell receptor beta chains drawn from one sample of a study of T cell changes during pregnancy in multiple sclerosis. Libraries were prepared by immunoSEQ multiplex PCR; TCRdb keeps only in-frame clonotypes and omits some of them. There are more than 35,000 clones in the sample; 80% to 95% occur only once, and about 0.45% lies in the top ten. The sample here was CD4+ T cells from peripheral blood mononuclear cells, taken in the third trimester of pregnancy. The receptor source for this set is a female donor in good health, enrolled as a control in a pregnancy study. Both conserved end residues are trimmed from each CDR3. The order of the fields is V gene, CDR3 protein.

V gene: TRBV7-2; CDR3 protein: ASSRTPTNSPLH
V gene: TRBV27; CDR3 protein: ASSLRGTVYNEQF
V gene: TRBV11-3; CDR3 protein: ASSSQTSGGTDTQY
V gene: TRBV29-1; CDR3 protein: SVLTGLNVLT
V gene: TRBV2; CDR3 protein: ASRSGGERNTIY
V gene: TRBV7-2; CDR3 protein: ASRLKSLLDSPLH
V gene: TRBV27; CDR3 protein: ASSLVTTGTYEQY
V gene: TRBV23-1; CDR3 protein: ASSQWTGGHQPQH
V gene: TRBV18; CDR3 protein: ASSPGPWMNTEAF
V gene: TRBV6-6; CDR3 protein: ASSLRTEYEQY
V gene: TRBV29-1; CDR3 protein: SVSQGSTEAF
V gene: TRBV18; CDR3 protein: ASSQQMGQANSGANVLT
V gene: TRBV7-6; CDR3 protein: ASSPKQAGPYEQY
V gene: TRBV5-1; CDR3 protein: ASSLATGTEAF